The present TCR beta chain was sequenced within a study of blood T cell repertoires in COVID-19. Looked up from germline, CDR1 is PRHDT and CDR2 is FYEKMQ (reference sequence). The V segment lost 5 bases and the J segment 0 bases; nucleotides outside the gene matches: 7. The length of the CDR3 is 15 residues. This clone was seen more than once but under ten times. The table came from immunoSEQ multiplex PCR; TCRdb's copy has only in-frame clones and leaves some out. The sample contains over 250,000 clones, 75% to 90% of which appear only once. This TCR was recovered from a woman in her thirties or forties who had recovered from COVID-19. Material for sequencing was peripheral blood. The gene calls are TRBV13 and TRBJ2-7; 7 nucleotides agree with TRBD2. CDR3 protein: CASSRKAGSSYEQYF. Written as DNA, the CDR3 is TGTGCCAGCAGCCGAAAAGCGGGGAGCTCCTACGAGCAGTACTTC.